This T cell receptor (beta chain) was identified during a study of T cell repertoires in aging, cancer and after chemotherapy. On the study more broadly: Donor ages fell into six groups from 30 or younger up to 70 or older.

As regards this clonotype: The antigen remains unidentified.

This CDR3 comprises 14 residues. V was cut by 3 bases and J by 4 bases, with 12 bases left in between. CDR1 is MNHNS, CDR2 SASEGT, per germline. Study-level results: Across the chemotherapy interval, each cancer cohort showed higher median generation probability, suggesting thymic rebound.

Multiplex touch-down PCR with TRB-A/B primers amplified rearranged V-D-J TRB sequences. Each CDR3 protein gets one entry after TCRdb re-called the multiplex PCR reads with MiXCR. The table has some 1,600 distinct CDR3 sequences, 28% seen once; the top ten hold 33%. The template was genomic DNA from peripheral blood, not RNA. This sequence joins TRBV6-1 and TRBJ1-2; maybe TRBD1 (6 bases). Sequencing was performed on blood. This receptor was identified in a human donor with a solid tumor. Here the CDR3 reads CASSDGQPSYGYTF. Written as DNA, the CDR3 is TGTGCCAGCAGTGACGGACAGCCTTCCTATGGCTACACCTTC.